This T cell receptor (beta chain) appears in the sequencing data of a study of T cells in localized non-small cell lung cancer. Study-level findings and limits: There was higher T cell clonality in uninvolved adjacent lung than in tumor, and it was highest there. Longer overall survival was linked to higher blood T cell density.

The V gene lost 5 bases and the J gene lost 8 bases, with 15 bases spanning the gap. CDR3 length: 13 amino acids. Germline CDR1 reads SEHNR; CDR2 reads FQNEAQ (reference sequence). With respect to this clone: Its antigen is undetermined.

Assay: immunoSEQ multiplex PCR; the TCRdb copy retains only in-frame clones and omits some. The table lists roughly 90,000 clones, roughly 91% of them singletons. This sequence was found in a woman between 40 and 69 years old with stage II squamous cell lung carcinoma. The chain couples TRBV7-9 to TRBJ1-1; no clear D. Sequenced here: PBMCs, sampled before any cancer treatment. CDR3 DNA sequence: TGTGCCAGCAGCCCCAGTGTTGTCCGGGAAGCTTTCTTT. Translating gives CASSPSVVREAFF.